The 17 T cell receptor beta chains given below trace back to one sample, sequenced in a study of blood T cell repertoires in COVID-19. The repertoire was sequenced with immunoSEQ multiplex PCR; TCRdb's copy has only in-frame clones and lacks some. This sample yields 250,000 to 350,000 clones, of which approximately 84% are seen a single time; over 1.1% belongs to the top ten. Material: peripheral blood. The receptors were sampled from a human donor with COVID-19, enrolled during active disease. The donor label of this sample is uncertain.

This clone was detected a few times. This chain connects TRBV28 to TRBJ2-1; 7 bases agree with TRBD2. J was trimmed by 6 bases and V by 1 base; bases with no gene match: 3. This CDR3 is 14 amino acids long. Germline assignment: CDR1 MDHEN and CDR2 SYDVKM. DNA of the CDR3: TGTGCCAGCAGTTTATACCCGGGGGGCAATGAGCAGTTCTTC. This sequence encodes CASSLYPGGNEQFF.

The chain uses TRBV19 and TRBJ2-3; D perhaps matches TRBD2 (6 bases). The CDR3 totals 15 residues. Trimming removed 3 bases from V and 3 bases from J, with 13 bases in between. Germline CDR1 and CDR2: LNHDA and SQIVND (reference sequence). The CDR3 loop is CASSIGGLGTDTQYF. The CDR3 nucleotides are TGTGCCAGTAGTATTGGGGGACTGGGGACAGATACGCAGTATTTT.

This chain joins TRBV28 and TRBJ1-3; D unclear. Germline lookup yields CDR1 MDHEN and CDR2 SYDVKM. This CDR3 comprises 14 residues. Trimming cost V 2 bases and J 5 bases, with 10 bases left between them. The CDR3 region is CASSLDGERNTIYF. For the CDR3, the DNA is TGTGCCAGCAGTTTAGACGGGGAGCGAAACACCATATATTTT.

This clone appeared a single time. This chain uses TRBV28 with TRBJ1-1; TRBD1 is a possible D gene (5 bases). V lost 1 base and J lost 6, with 24 bases in between. This CDR3 is 18 amino acids long. Germline V gene sequence: CDR1 MDHEN, CDR2 SYDVKM. In DNA, the CDR3 is TGTGCCAGCAGTTTATCCTCGGGACTTGGGTCGTTAGGTCCTGAAGCTTTCTTT. This gives the protein CASSLSSGLGSLGPEAFF.

This clone was found once. The chain recombines TRBV5-5 with TRBJ2-7; 12 bases fit TRBD2. CDR3 length: 15 amino acids. From germline, CDR1 is SGHKS and CDR2 YYEKEE (reference sequence). V was pared by 4 bases and J by 6 bases, with 8 bases of the junction left unmatched. The CDR3 reads CASSPSTGLAGEQYF. In nucleotides, the CDR3 is TGTGCCAGCAGCCCCTCCACGGGACTAGCGGGCGAGCAGTACTTC. The full variable domain, in which reference TRBV5-5 and TRBJ2-7 provide the parts outside the CDR3, is DAGVTQSPTHLIKTRGQQVTLRCSPISGHKSVSWYQQVLGQGPQFIFQYYEKEERGRGNFPDRFSARQFPNYSSELNVNALLLGDSALYLCASSPSTGLAGEQYFGPGTRLTVT.

As DNA, the CDR3 is TGTGCCAGCAGCCAGGGACAGGGTAATTCACCCCTCCACTTT. This codes for CASSQGQGNSPLHF. This chain joins TRBV14 and TRBJ1-6; 9 nucleotides agree with TRBD1. CDR1 is SGHDN and CDR2 is FVKESK in the germline V gene. The trim removed 3 bases at V and 6 bases at J, leaving 0 bases unmatched. This CDR3 comprises 14 residues.

The genes are TRBV19 and TRBJ1-2; D is perhaps TRBD1 (5 bases). Trimming pared 3 bases from V and 10 bases from J, leaving 21 bases between. The CDR3 extends over 15 amino acids. Germline-derived CDR1 and CDR2 are LNHDA and SQIVND (reference sequence). The CDR3 region is CASSIGDSPGVAYTF. The CDR3 DNA reads TGTGCCAGTAGTATCGGGGACTCTCCTGGGGTCGCCTACACCTTC. Looking up the rest from reference TRBV19 and TRBJ1-2 gives the full variable domain: DGGITQSPKYLFRKEGQNVTLSCEQNLNHDAMYWYRQDPGQGLRLIYYSQIVNDFQKGDIAEGYSVSREKKESFPLTVTSAQKNPTAFYLCASSIGDSPGVAYTFGSGTRLTVV.

The chain couples TRBV9 to TRBJ2-1; 10 bases fit TRBD2. Germline values: CDR1 SGDLS, CDR2 YYNGEE. The CDR3 extends over 16 amino acids. V lost 1 base and J lost 0; bases outside the gene matches: 1. The CDR3 loop is CASSVSSGGSYNEQFF. CDR3 nucleotides: TGTGCCAGCAGCGTATCTAGCGGGGGCTCCTACAATGAGCAGTTCTTC.

This sequence joins TRBV5-1 and TRBJ2-7, with 15 positions matching TRBD2. The germline CDR1 and CDR2 sequences are SGHRS and YFSETQ. V dropped 4 bases and J dropped 7; count of bases not matched to a gene: 3. CDR3 size: 14 residues. The chain's CDR3 is CASSGGLAGGEQYF. Written as DNA, the CDR3 is TGCGCCAGCAGCGGGGGACTAGCGGGAGGTGAGCAGTACTTC.

V gene TRBV7-2 combines with J gene TRBJ1-1; D is uncertain. The CDR3 length is 13 residues. Germline V CDR1 and CDR2: SGHTA, FQGNSA. V lost 5 bases, J lost 0 bases, and 7 bases lay in between. CDR3 sequence: CASSRTVNTEAFF. As DNA, the CDR3 is TGTGCCAGCAGCAGAACAGTGAACACTGAAGCTTTCTTT.

The chain joins TRBV20-1 to TRBJ2-7; TRBD1 aligns across 8 bases. Unmatched junction bases numbered 9, after V lost 3 bases and J lost 2 bases. CDR1 is DFQATT, CDR2 SNEGSKA, per germline (reference sequence). The CDR3 runs to 15 residues. Written as DNA, the CDR3 is TGCAGTGCTAGTGGGACAGGCGTCATTACCTACGAGCAGTACTTC. It codes for CSASGTGVITYEQYF.

The chain combines TRBV19 with TRBJ1-2; 7 nucleotides align to TRBD1. The V gene's germline CDR1 is LNHDA and CDR2 SQIVND (reference sequence). V lost 5 bases to trimming and J lost 8 bases; unmatched junction nucleotides: 11. The CDR3 extends over 14 amino acids. The CDR3 DNA is TGTGCCAGTAGTCCTGACAGGGATCTTCGCGGCTACACCTTC. Its translation: CASSPDRDLRGYTF.

V usage is TRBV5-8 and J usage is TRBJ2-1, with D perhaps TRBD2 (6 bases). Looked up from germline, CDR1 is SGHTS and CDR2 is YDEGEE. Trimming pared 5 bases from V and 0 bases from J, leaving 15 bases between. This CDR3 spans 16 amino acids. The CDR3 reads CASSLIAASSYNEQFF. CDR3 bases: TGTGCCAGCAGTTTGATAGCGGCCAGCTCCTACAATGAGCAGTTCTTC. The whole variable domain, remainder taken from reference TRBV5-8 and TRBJ2-1, is EAGVTQSPTHLIKTRGQQATLRCSPISGHTSVYWYQQALGLGLQFLLWYDEGEERNRGNFPPRFSGRQFPNYSSELNVNALELEDSALYLCASSLIAASSYNEQFFGPGTRLTVL.

This clone was counted once. CDR3 protein: CASSPTSGRGGTDTQYF. The DNA for the CDR3 is TGTGCCAGCAGCCCGACTAGCGGGAGGGGCGGGACAGATACGCAGTATTTT. The chain employs TRBV5-4 and TRBJ2-3; the match to TRBD2 covers 14 bases. The J segment lost 3 bases and the V segment lost 4 bases, leaving 7 bases of the junction unmatched. Germline V CDR1 and CDR2: SGHNT, YYREEE (reference sequence). There are 17 residues in the CDR3.

CDR3 region: CATKPGLAGTYEQYF. The CDR3 region has the DNA TGTGCCACCAAACCCGGACTAGCGGGGACCTACGAGCAGTACTTC. J is TRBJ2-7 and V is TRBV28; 12 bases align to TRBD2. J gave up 2 bases and V 10 bases, and 9 bases lay outside the gene matches. This CDR3 region has 15 residues. Germline V lookup: CDR1 MDHEN, CDR2 SYDVKM.

This chain connects TRBV5-4 to TRBJ2-7, with TRBD2 matching 14 bases. The germline V gene has CDR1 SGHNT and CDR2 YYREEE (reference sequence). This CDR3 comprises 16 residues. J gave up 6 bases and V 4 bases, and 9 bases lay outside the gene matches. The CDR3, as DNA: TGTGCCAGCAGCACCAGGGGACTAGCGGGAGTAGGCGAGCAGTACTTC. Residues: CASSTRGLAGVGEQYF.

The rearrangement uses TRBV21-1 and TRBJ1-3. TRBV21-1 is a pseudogene. The CDR3 has 17 amino acids. In nucleotides, the CDR3 is TGTGCCAGCAGCAAAGTGGGGGGGGATCCCTCTGGAAACACCATATATTTT. It codes for CASSKVGGDPSGNTIYF.